These 22 T cell receptor beta chains came from one sample sequenced in a study of blood T cell repertoires in COVID-19. Using immunoSEQ multiplex PCR, the repertoire was profiled, and TCRdb retains in-frame clones only, with some absent. The table has around 300,000 clones, 80% to 90% seen once. Sequenced: PBMCs or T cells enriched from blood (not recorded which). These receptors came from a man aged 25-45 years who had recovered from COVID-19.

The chain links TRBV13 to TRBJ1-6; D remains unclear. Trimming removed 0 bases at V and 6 bases at J, with 12 bases between. Germline values: CDR1 PRHDT, CDR2 FYEKMQ (reference sequence). The CDR3 has 16 residues. CDR3 in amino acids: CASSLGSTGFNSPLHF. CDR3 DNA: TGTGCCAGCAGCTTAGGCAGTACGGGGTTTAATTCACCCCTCCACTTT.

The V and J genes are TRBV27 and TRBJ2-7; D unclear. Trimming pared 1 base from V and 1 base from J, leaving 11 bases between. Germline V lookup: CDR1 MNHEY, CDR2 SMNVEV (reference sequence). This CDR3 region has 15 residues. The CDR3 sequence is CASSLWATPSYEQYF. The CDR3 DNA follows: TGTGCCAGCAGTTTATGGGCGACCCCTTCCTACGAGCAGTACTTC.

This clone was recorded only once. The chain uses TRBV19 and TRBJ1-5, with TRBD1 matching 8 bases. Per germline, CDR1 LNHDA and CDR2 SQIVND (reference sequence). V dropped 3 bases and J dropped 2; count of bases not matched to a gene: 0. This CDR3 has 14 residues. CDR3 nucleotides: TGTGCCAGTAGTATGGACAGGGGCAATCAGCCCCAGCATTTT. This translates into CASSMDRGNQPQHF.

This sequence joins TRBV7-3 and TRBJ2-2, with TRBD2 matching 7 bases. Looked up from germline, CDR1 is SGHTA and CDR2 is FQGTGA. V was pared by 5 bases and J by 6 bases, with 12 bases of the junction left unmatched. The CDR3 totals 16 residues. As DNA, the CDR3 is TGTGCCAGCAGCCTCTCCGGGGGGACCTTACCCGGGGAGCTGTTTTTT. Protein product: CASSLSGGTLPGELFF.

The genes are TRBV7-9 and TRBJ2-3, with a weak D call TRBD2 (5 bases). Trimming removed 5 bases from V and 9 bases from J, with 15 bases in between. The CDR3 has 13 residues. Germline loops: CDR1 SEHNR, CDR2 FQNEAQ (reference sequence). The CDR3 nucleotides are TGTGCCAGCAGCCCGAGGGCCGACGGGACGCAGTATTTT. Translation gives CASSPRADGTQYF.

This clone was seen a single time. V gene TRBV6-5 combines with J gene TRBJ1-6; D perhaps matches TRBD1 (5 bases). Deletions cut 0 bases from V and 3 bases from J, with 9 bases between. Per germline, CDR1 MNHEY and CDR2 SVGAGI. This CDR3 is 16 amino acids long. The CDR3 is CASSYSTGLYNSPLHF. The CDR3 nucleotides are TGTGCCAGCAGTTACTCGACGGGACTCTATAATTCACCCCTCCACTTT.

This chain joins TRBV3-1 (or the pseudogene TRBV3-2) and TRBJ1-1; 9 positions match TRBD1. With V trimmed by 4 bases and J by 1 base, 13 bases remained unmatched. CDR3 length equals 18 residues. Germline CDR1 is LGHDT and CDR2 is YNNKEL (reference sequence). CDR3 sequence reads: CASSLVLTGGEGNTEAFF. DNA for the CDR3: TGTGCCAGCAGCCTAGTACTTACAGGGGGCGAAGGGAACACTGAAGCTTTCTTT.

CDR3 amino acids: CASSDWGRGRGVDNSPLHF. As DNA, the CDR3 is TGTGCCAGCAGTGACTGGGGCAGGGGGCGCGGAGTAGATAATTCACCCCTCCACTTT. V and J are TRBV2 and TRBJ1-6, with 8 positions matching TRBD1. The CDR3 covers 19 residues. Germline assignment: CDR1 SNHLY and CDR2 FYNNEI. V shed 3 bases, J shed 5 bases, and the junction held 15 bases outside the gene matches.

The chain uses TRBV9 and TRBJ1-2; D may be TRBD1 (5 bases). V lost 0 bases, J lost 7 bases, and 13 bases lay in between. Germline assignment: CDR1 SGDLS and CDR2 YYNGEE. There are 14 residues in the CDR3. The CDR3 protein is CASSVDRGVGGYTF. In DNA, the CDR3 is TGTGCCAGCAGCGTAGATCGGGGGGTGGGTGGCTACACCTTC.

The chain combines TRBV7-8 with TRBJ2-5; D is ambiguous. The CDR3 length is 16 residues. With 1 base removed from V and 5 bases from J, the gap between germline ends came to 17 bases. Germline V gives CDR1 SGHVS, CDR2 FQNEAQ. The DNA of the CDR3 is TGTGCCAGCAGCTTAGATGAACAGATGGGTGGGGAGACCCAGTACTTC. Residues: CASSLDEQMGGETQYF.

The chain uses TRBV18 and TRBJ1-4; D remains ambiguous. Germline-derived CDR1 and CDR2 are KGHSH and LQKENI. CDR3 size: 14 residues. The ends were cut back, 4 bases at V and 0 bases at J, with 6 bases in the middle. CDR3 nucleotide sequence: TGTGCCAGCTCACGGGCTTCAACTAATGAAAAACTGTTTTTT. It is translated as CASSRASTNEKLFF.

The V and J genes are TRBV7-3 and TRBJ1-6; a possible D gene is TRBD1 (5 bases). V shed 2 bases and J shed 10 bases, with 15 bases lying between them. This CDR3 has 15 amino acids. The V gene's germline CDR1 is SGHTA and CDR2 FQGTGA. This CDR3 reads CASSLAGQGNSPLHF. CDR3 in DNA: TGTGCCAGCAGCTTAGCCGGGCAGGGTAACTCACCCCTCCACTTT.

The V and J genes are TRBV5-4 and TRBJ2-7, with TRBD1 matching 10 bases. CDR1 SGHNT and CDR2 YYREEE come from the germline V gene (reference sequence). V shed 0 bases, J shed 2 bases, and the junction held 2 bases outside the gene matches. The CDR3 sequence is 15 residues long. Here the CDR3 reads CASSLGTGGTYEQYF. Written as DNA, the CDR3 is TGTGCCAGCAGCTTGGGGACAGGGGGGACCTACGAGCAGTACTTC.

This clone appeared a single time. CDR3 DNA sequence: TGTGCCAGCAGCTCGACAGCCAGCTACGAGCAGTACTTC. It codes for CASSSTASYEQYF. The genes are TRBV11-3 and TRBJ2-7; D is possibly TRBD1 (5 bases). Germline lookup yields CDR1 SGHNT and CDR2 YENEEA. The CDR3 contains 13 residues. The V end was cut by 4 bases, the J end by 3 bases, with 10 bases between.

This clone came up once. The chain employs TRBV5-4 and TRBJ1-3; D may be TRBD1 (6 bases). Trimming took 0 bases from V and 2 from J, leaving 9 bases between them. The CDR3 contains 15 residues. Germline V gene data show CDR1 as SGHNT and CDR2 as YYREEE (reference sequence). The DNA of the CDR3 is TGTGCCAGCAGCTTGGCAGGGGCGGCTGGAAACACCATATATTTT. Encoded protein: CASSLAGAAGNTIYF. The complete variable domain, with remaining parts taken from reference TRBV5-4 and TRBJ1-3, reads ETGVTQSPTHLIKTRGQQVTLRCSSQSGHNTVSWYQQALGQGPQFIFQYYREEENGRGNFPPRFSGLQFPNYSSELNVNALELDDSALYLCASSLAGAAGNTIYFGEGSWLTVV.

CDR3 protein: CATSDPGQGAYEQYF. The CDR3 DNA sequence: TGTGCCACCAGTGATCCGGGACAGGGGGCCTACGAGCAGTACTTC. The chain recombines TRBV24-1 with TRBJ2-7; 11 bases match TRBD1. J was trimmed by 2 bases and V by 3 bases; bases with no gene match: 2. This CDR3 spans 15 amino acids. CDR1 and CDR2 (germline): KGHDR, SFDVKD.

On this clone itself: Other DNA sequences within the sample encode an identical CDR3. V is TRBV6-5 and J is TRBJ2-4; the match to TRBD1 covers 9 bases. Germline CDR1 is MNHEY and CDR2 is SVGAGI. V dropped 4 bases and J dropped 6; count of bases not matched to a gene: 7. The CDR3 is 15 amino acids. CDR3 amino acids: CASSSPGQGTNIQYF. The CDR3 DNA is TGTGCCAGCAGTTCCCCGGGACAGGGAACAAACATTCAGTACTTC.

The gene calls are TRBV5-1 and TRBJ2-5; D gene uncertain. The CDR3 length is 13 residues. The germline V gene has CDR1 SGHRS and CDR2 YFSETQ. V was clipped by 1 base and J by 2 bases, with 6 bases between them. The CDR3 sequence is CASSLTIQETQYF. CDR3 coding DNA: TGCGCCAGCAGCTTGACTATTCAAGAGACCCAGTACTTC.

The chain combines TRBV24-1 with TRBJ2-5, with TRBD2 identical over 9 bases. With 1 base clipped from V and 5 bases from J, the junction kept 1 base outside the gene matches. CDR3 length: 14 residues. Germline V lookup: CDR1 KGHDR, CDR2 SFDVKD. Here the CDR3 DNA reads TGTGCCACCAGTGATTTTAGCGGGGGTGAGACCCAGTACTTC. Encoded protein: CATSDFSGGETQYF.

The rearrangement uses TRBV29-1 and TRBJ2-2; a possible D gene is TRBD1 (7 bases). CDR3 size: 14 residues. Trimming left V 4 bases short and J 5 bases short, with 14 bases between. Germline V lookup: CDR1 SQVTM, CDR2 ANQGSEA. The CDR3 sequence is CSVAGPGGTGELFF. The DNA of the CDR3 is TGCAGCGTTGCTGGCCCAGGGGGGACCGGGGAGCTGTTTTTT.

V usage is TRBV29-1 and J usage is TRBJ1-1; D call uncertain. Per the germline V gene, CDR1 is SQVTM and CDR2 is ANQGSEA. This CDR3 is built from 12 residues. The V gene lost 3 bases and the J gene lost 7 bases, with 12 bases spanning the gap. The DNA of the CDR3 is TGCAGCGTTGACCGAAACTCTCTTGAAGCTTTCTTT. This encodes CSVDRNSLEAFF.

This sequence joins TRBV30 and TRBJ1-1; D is undetermined. This CDR3 has 15 amino acids. V was clipped by 1 base and J by 3 bases, with 15 bases between them. CDR1 is GTSNPN and CDR2 is SVGIG in the germline V gene (reference sequence). CDR3 DNA sequence: TGTGCCTGGAGTGGCCTCGGGTTGAGCGACACTGAAGCTTTCTTT. The encoded protein is CAWSGLGLSDTEAFF.